The 20 T cell receptor beta chains in this list originate from one sample, sequenced in a study of blood T cell repertoires in COVID-19. Measured with immunoSEQ multiplex PCR; TCRdb has only the in-frame clones, and not every one. The sample consists of about 45,000 clones, 89% of them appearing once. The specimen was peripheral blood. Source of these receptors: a human donor in a cohort sampled during active COVID-19.

This chain connects TRBV12-5 to TRBJ1-1; D is unclear. Trimming took 3 bases from V and 10 from J, leaving 12 bases between them. From germline, CDR1 is LGHNT and CDR2 FRNRAP. The CDR3 length is 12 residues. CDR3 sequence: CASGFGLVGAFF. CDR3 in DNA: TGTGCTAGTGGTTTCGGGTTGGTGGGAGCTTTCTTT.

The rearrangement links TRBV5-6 to TRBJ2-2; tentatively, D is TRBD1 (6 bases). Per germline, CDR1 SGHDT and CDR2 YYEEEE. This CDR3 has 15 residues. The V end was cut by 4 bases, the J end by 0 bases, with 10 bases between. The CDR3 coding sequence is TGTGCCAGCAGCGGGACACTTTCGAACACCGGGGAGCTGTTTTTT. Protein: CASSGTLSNTGELFF.

V is TRBV6-5 and J is TRBJ2-7, with 8 bases that match TRBD1. The junction had 7 bases not matched to a gene; V was cut back by 5 bases and J by 4 bases. The CDR3 covers 14 residues. CDR1 and CDR2 (germline): MNHEY, SVGAGI. The CDR3 region has the DNA TGTGCCAGCAGTAACGGACAGGGAGGTTACGAGCAGTACTTC. Translation: CASSNGQGGYEQYF.

The chain uses TRBV6-2 or TRBV6-3 and TRBJ1-1, with 7 nucleotides matching TRBD1. The V gene end was trimmed by 5 bases and the J gene end by 5 bases; junction bases not matched to a gene: 5. This CDR3 contains 13 residues. Germline V gene data show CDR1 as MNHEY and CDR2 as SVGEGT. CDR3: CASSKGARTEAFF. CDR3 in DNA: TGTGCCAGCAGTAAGGGGGCGAGGACTGAAGCTTTCTTT.

This clone was recorded once. The genes are TRBV28 and TRBJ2-7; 15 bases map to TRBD2. Germline values: CDR1 MDHEN, CDR2 SYDVKM. V was pared by 4 bases and J by 4 bases, with 8 bases of the junction left unmatched. This CDR3 is built from 17 residues. In DNA form, the CDR3 reads TGTGCCAGCAGTTCGAACTTCGGACTAGCGGGGGGGTACGAGCAGTACTTC. Its protein is CASSSNFGLAGGYEQYF.

The sample holds a few counts of this clone. The chain has TRBV10-1 and TRBJ1-1; 7 bases line up with TRBD1. Per the germline V gene, CDR1 is WNHNN and CDR2 is SYGVQD (reference sequence). This CDR3 region has 13 residues. J gave up 1 base and V 7 bases, and 3 bases lay outside the gene matches. The CDR3 spells CASTQGRNTEAFF. The DNA of the CDR3 is TGCGCCAGCACACAGGGGAGGAACACTGAAGCTTTCTTT.

The chain couples TRBV6-6 to TRBJ1-5; possibly TRBD1 for D (5 bases). Germline V CDR1 and CDR2: MNHNY, SVGAGI (reference sequence). V shed 5 bases and J shed 4 bases, with 18 bases lying between them. This CDR3 comprises 16 residues. Here the CDR3 DNA reads TGTGCCAGCAGTGCCGGGACTGGAGTAAGAAATCAGCCCCAGCATTTT. This gives the protein CASSAGTGVRNQPQHF.

The J gene is TRBJ1-5, the V gene TRBV7-9, with 7 bases fitting TRBD1. Losses at the gene ends were 1 base for V and 0 bases for J; bases not matched to a gene: 6. This CDR3 is built from 17 residues. Germline loops: CDR1 SEHNR, CDR2 FQNEAQ (reference sequence). In DNA form, the CDR3 reads TGTGCCAGCAGCTTAGGCAGGGGGGAAGTTAGCAATCAGCCCCAGCATTTT. This sequence encodes CASSLGRGEVSNQPQHF.

The chain carries TRBV29-1 and TRBJ1-1; 8 bases map to TRBD1. J lost 8 bases, V lost 5 bases, and 4 bases had no gene match. There are 11 residues in the CDR3. Germline lookup yields CDR1 SQVTM and CDR2 ANQGSEA. The CDR3 DNA is TGCAGCGTTCCCGGACAGGGAGAAGCTTTCTTT. Its translation is CSVPGQGEAFF.

This chain links TRBV27 with TRBJ1-1; perhaps TRBD1 as D (5 bases). V was cut by 4 bases and J by 1 base, with 16 bases left in between. CDR1 is MNHEY, CDR2 SMNVEV, per germline (reference sequence). The CDR3 spans 16 residues. The CDR3 DNA is TGTGCCAGCAGTTCAATCTGGAGACAGACGAACACTGAAGCTTTCTTT. This translates into CASSSIWRQTNTEAFF.

The V call is TRBV2, the J call TRBJ1-2; D unresolved. The CDR3 is 13 residues long. The ends were cut back, 8 bases at V and 2 bases at J, with 12 bases in the middle. CDR1 and CDR2 (germline): SNHLY, FYNNEI. The CDR3 nucleotides are TGTGCCAGCCGATTGGAAGCGAACTATGGCTACACCTTC. This encodes CASRLEANYGYTF. Using reference TRBV2 and TRBJ1-2 for the parts outside the CDR3, the full variable domain is EPEVTQTPSHQVTQMGQEVILRCVPISNHLYFYWYRQILGQKVEFLVSFYNNEISEKSEIFDDQFSVERPDGSNFTLKIRSTKLEDSAMYFCASRLEANYGYTFGSGTRLTVV.

The rearrangement uses TRBV10-2 and TRBJ1-1; D unclear. The germline V and J ends were trimmed by 2 bases and 1 base, with 8 bases remaining between them. The CDR3 contains 14 residues. CDR1 is WSHSY, CDR2 SAAADI, per germline. The CDR3 loop reads CASSEEGRNTEAFF. Written as DNA, the CDR3 is TGCGCCAGCAGTGAGGAGGGTCGGAACACTGAAGCTTTCTTT.

The chain combines TRBV5-3 with TRBJ1-5, with TRBD1 identical over 7 bases. TRBV5-3 is an ORF; its function is uncertain. V lost 3 bases, J lost 4 bases, and 7 bases stayed unmatched. The length of the CDR3 is 15 residues. The CDR3 region is CARSSTDRANQPQHF. In DNA form, the CDR3 reads TGTGCCAGAAGCTCAACCGACAGGGCTAATCAGCCCCAGCATTTT.

The V and J genes are TRBV11-2 and TRBJ2-7; 9 bases fit TRBD1. V shed 5 bases and J 5 bases; nucleotides not matched to a gene: 16. Germline-derived CDR1 and CDR2 are SGHAT and FQNNGV. The CDR3 runs 17 residues. CDR3 residues: CASSHQRGGQGRNEQYF. Written as DNA, the CDR3 is TGTGCCAGCAGCCATCAGAGGGGTGGACAGGGGAGGAACGAGCAGTACTTC. The full variable domain, completed using reference TRBV11-2 and TRBJ2-7, is EAGVAQSPRYKIIEKRQSVAFWCNPISGHATLYWYQQILGQGPKLLIQFQNNGVVDDSQLPKDRFSAERLKGVDSTLKIQPAKLEDSAVYLCASSHQRGGQGRNEQYFGPGTRLTVT.

The chain has TRBV19 and TRBJ1-5; the D gene is possibly TRBD1 (6 bases). Looked up from germline, CDR1 is LNHDA and CDR2 is SQIVND (reference sequence). The CDR3 spans 17 residues. V was shortened by 7 bases and J by 0 bases, with 19 bases between the two germline ends. The CDR3 reads CASTHRVDSNSNQPQHF. The CDR3, as DNA: TGTGCCAGTACCCATAGGGTGGACAGTAATAGCAATCAGCCCCAGCATTTT.

The chain carries TRBV20-1 and TRBJ1-2; tentative D call: TRBD1 (6 bases). Trimming shortened V by 3 bases and J by 5 bases, and 13 bases separated the two germline ends. The length of the CDR3 is 13 residues. Germline lookup yields CDR1 DFQATT and CDR2 SNEGSKA (reference sequence). Here the CDR3 DNA reads TGCAGTGCTAGTGAACAGGGAGAGTATGGCTACACCTTC. Its translation: CSASEQGEYGYTF.

The chain uses TRBV10-3 and TRBJ1-2; TRBD1 matches 8 bases. Per the germline V gene, CDR1 is ENHRY and CDR2 is SYGVKD. J gave up 6 bases and V 10 bases, and 7 bases lay outside the gene matches. The CDR3 has 12 residues. CDR3 sequence (DNA): TGTGCCACTACGGACAGGGTCGATGGCTACACCTTC. Encoded protein: CATTDRVDGYTF.

The chain uses TRBV11-2 and TRBJ2-2, with D tentatively TRBD2 (5 bases). The CDR3 has 16 amino acids. The V end was cut by 5 bases, the J end by 2 bases, with 15 bases between. Germline-derived CDR1 and CDR2 are SGHAT and FQNNGV. The CDR3 reads CASSPGWRANTGELFF. In DNA, the CDR3 is TGTGCCAGCAGCCCTGGATGGCGGGCCAACACCGGGGAGCTGTTTTTT.

V usage is TRBV6-5 and J usage is TRBJ2-7, with 8 bases identical to TRBD2. V lost 4 bases, J lost 3 bases, and 5 bases stayed unmatched. CDR1 is MNHEY and CDR2 is SVGAGI in the germline V gene. The CDR3 extends over 14 amino acids. The CDR3 nucleotides are TGTGCCAGCAGTTCCGGACTAGCTATCTACGAGCAGTACTTC. This sequence encodes CASSSGLAIYEQYF.

This chain connects TRBV4-1 to TRBJ2-5; 9 nucleotides match TRBD1. Trimming removed 1 base from V and 7 bases from J; junction bases left unmatched: 4. Per the germline V gene, CDR1 is MGHRA and CDR2 is YSYEKL. The CDR3 extends over 14 amino acids. CDR3 in DNA: TGCGCCAGCAGCCAAGGGGACAGGGACACGACCCAGTACTTC. It codes for CASSQGDRDTTQYF.